This T cell receptor (beta chain) derives from a study of regulatory dendritic cells for organ transplantation. General study results and limits: The authors noted considerable between-person heterogeneity in alloreactive memory CD8+ cells. Mature dendritic cells appeared to drive more memory CD8+ clonal expansion than regulatory ones. Naive CD4+ and CD8+ repertoires were highly diverse; memory CD8+ was most oligoclonal.

Clones were sequenced by immunoSEQ multiplex PCR, and TCRdb holds only the in-frame ones, with some missing. This sample has under 50,000 clones, with 75% to 95% found just once. The sample holds one count of this clone. What it recognizes is unknown. CDR3 length: 14 residues. Germline-derived CDR1 and CDR2 are LGHNA and YSLEER. V lost 0 bases to trimming and J lost 5 bases, with 8 bases between them. The chain employs TRBV4-3 and TRBJ2-1; TRBD2 is a possible D gene (6 bases). The sequence was obtained from a human donor in good health. The sequenced sample was naive CD8+ T cells from blood. As for subset: CD45RA+ naive T cells. The CDR3: CASSQDWGDNEQFF. CDR3 coding DNA: TGCGCCAGCAGCCAAGATTGGGGGGACAATGAGCAGTTCTTC.